Shown below are 8 T cell receptor beta chains from a single sample sequenced in a study of CD8 T cells in Susac syndrome. Reverse transcription used 0.5 to 1 ug RNA and random hexamers. TCRdb fed the immunoSEQ multiplex PCR reads into MiXCR, producing one record per CDR3 protein. The sample has about 190,000 distinct CDR3 sequences; approximately 95% are singletons. Material: CD4+ T cells from PBMCs. Receptors were obtained from a human donor in good health.

The chain is built from TRBV10-3 and TRBJ2-5; 11 nucleotides align to TRBD2. Germline V gives CDR1 ENHRY, CDR2 SYGVKD. CDR3 length: 14 amino acids. J was trimmed by 5 bases and V by 8 bases; bases with no gene match: 7. In nucleotides, the CDR3 is TGTGCCATCGGTTATAGCGGGGGGGCCGAGACCCAGTACTTC. Its translation is CAIGYSGGAETQYF.

This sequence joins TRBV6-6 and TRBJ2-1, with D unclear. Between the trimmed V and J ends, which lost 8 bases and 4 bases, there was a span of 12 bases. CDR1 MNHNY and CDR2 SVGAGI come from the germline V gene (reference sequence). The CDR3 runs to 13 residues. DNA of the CDR3: TGTGCCAGCGCGCCGGATAGATACAATGAGCAGTTCTTC. Translation: CASAPDRYNEQFF.

The chain carries TRBV7-2 and TRBJ2-7; D not certain. V was clipped by 1 base and J by 4 bases, with 8 bases between them. The CDR3 totals 13 residues. CDR1 is SGHTA and CDR2 is FQGNSA in the germline V gene. CDR3 nucleotide sequence: TGTGCCAGCAGCTTAGTCCCTCAATACGAGCAGTACTTC. It translates to CASSLVPQYEQYF.

The chain combines TRBV20-1 with TRBJ1-5; no clear D gene. The V gene's germline CDR1 is DFQATT and CDR2 SNEGSKA (reference sequence). V was pared by 3 bases and J by 5 bases, with 8 bases between. This CDR3 is 12 amino acids long. The CDR3: CSARRTDQPQHF. In DNA form, the CDR3 reads TGCAGTGCTAGGAGAACCGATCAGCCCCAGCATTTT.

This sequence joins TRBV7-9 and TRBJ2-5; 10 bases agree with TRBD2. Losses at the gene ends were 8 bases for V and 7 bases for J; bases not matched to a gene: 13. Germline values: CDR1 SEHNR, CDR2 FQNEAQ (reference sequence). The CDR3 contains 15 residues. The CDR3 reads CASGARTSGVGTQYF. DNA of the CDR3: TGTGCCAGCGGCGCTCGGACTAGCGGAGTAGGGACCCAGTACTTC.

Here the CDR3 DNA reads TGTGCCAGCAGCCAAATGGGGGTCCGGGGGGACGAGCAGTACGTC. Protein product: CASSQMGVRGDEQYV. The J gene is TRBJ2-7, the V gene TRBV28; 7 nucleotides agree with TRBD2. The CDR3 consists of 15 residues. Germline values: CDR1 MDHEN, CDR2 SYDVKM. With V trimmed by 6 bases and J by 5 bases, 13 bases remained unmatched.

The CDR3 DNA is TGTGCCAGCAGCTTAGGAGGTAGCGGGGGGGCCCTGAAGACCCAGTACTTC. Residues: CASSLGGSGGALKTQYF. V gene TRBV7-9 combines with J gene TRBJ2-5; 11 bases map to TRBD2. Germline CDR1 and CDR2: SEHNR and FQNEAQ (reference sequence). The CDR3 spans 17 residues. V shed 1 base and J 6 bases; nucleotides not matched to a gene: 10.

The chain carries TRBV20-1 and TRBJ1-2, with 9 bases matching TRBD1. J was trimmed by 6 bases and V by 2 bases; bases with no gene match: 7. CDR1 is DFQATT, CDR2 SNEGSKA, per germline (reference sequence). The CDR3 is made up of 14 amino acids. The CDR3 reads CSARPTGGIHGYTF. As DNA, the CDR3 is TGCAGTGCTAGACCCACAGGGGGCATACATGGCTACACCTTC.